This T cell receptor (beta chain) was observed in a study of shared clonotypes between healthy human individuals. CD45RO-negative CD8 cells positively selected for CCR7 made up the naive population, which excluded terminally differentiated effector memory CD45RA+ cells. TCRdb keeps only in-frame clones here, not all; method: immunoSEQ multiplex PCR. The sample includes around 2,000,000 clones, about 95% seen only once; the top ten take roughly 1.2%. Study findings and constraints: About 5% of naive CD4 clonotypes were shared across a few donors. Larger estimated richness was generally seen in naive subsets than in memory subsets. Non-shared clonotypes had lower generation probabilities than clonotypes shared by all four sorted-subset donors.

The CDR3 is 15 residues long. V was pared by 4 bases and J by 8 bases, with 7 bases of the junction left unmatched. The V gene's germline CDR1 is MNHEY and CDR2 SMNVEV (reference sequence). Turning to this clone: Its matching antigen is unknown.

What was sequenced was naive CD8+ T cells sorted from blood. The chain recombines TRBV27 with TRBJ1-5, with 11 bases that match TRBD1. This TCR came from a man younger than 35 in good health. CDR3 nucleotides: TGTGCCAGCAGTTCCGGGACAGGGGGAAGTAAGCCCCAGCATTTT. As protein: CASSSGTGGSKPQHF.